The text below deals with one TCR beta chain. The data were taken from a study of CXCR3-negative and CXCR3-positive naive CD8 T cells. All TRB cDNA libraries came from 5' RACE performed with UMI labels. TCRdb re-called the 5' RACE reads and gives one entry per CDR3 protein, without DNA. In total, the table holds around 60,000 distinct CDR3 sequences. The CDR3 spans 13 residues. CDR1 and CDR2 from the germline V gene are DFQATT and SNEGSKA (reference sequence). This sequence originates from a human donor in good health. Some clones in this sample may be carry-over from other donors' samples. The sequencing input was naive CXCR3- CD8+ T cells from blood. Subset in this sample: CD45RO-CCR7+CD27+CD95- naive CD8+ T cells lacking CXCR3 (TNR3-). The chain carries TRBV20-1 and TRBJ2-7; TCRdb reports TRBD1, a call that lacks DNA to check it against. The CDR3 is CSITGWSSYEQYF.